Presented here are 28 T cell receptor beta chains from one specimen sequenced in a study of blood T cell repertoires in COVID-19. Assay used: immunoSEQ multiplex PCR; TCRdb lists only in-frame clones, some missing. The sample lists around 130,000 clones; approximately 90% were seen once. Sample: peripheral blood. These TCRs come from a man aged 50 to 59 with active or convalescent COVID-19.

The CDR3 DNA reads as TGTGCCAGTAGTATAGATCGGGTACGAAACAACTATGGCTACACCTTC. Its protein product is CASSIDRVRNNYGYTF. This chain links TRBV19 with TRBJ1-2, with D hard to call. The CDR3 totals 16 residues. The V end lost 0 bases, the J end lost 2 bases, and 13 bases lay between the germline ends. Looked up from germline, CDR1 is LNHDA and CDR2 is SQIVND (reference sequence).

This chain links TRBV25-1 with TRBJ1-6, with TRBD1 matching 7 bases. The V gene end was trimmed by 4 bases and the J gene end by 8 bases; junction bases not matched to a gene: 14. The CDR3 has 17 amino acids. The germline CDR1 and CDR2 sequences are MGHDK and SYGVNS. CDR3 loop: CASSANRGSSRDSPLHF. The CDR3, as DNA: TGTGCCAGCAGTGCTAACAGGGGTTCTAGTAGGGATTCACCCCTCCACTTT.

This clone was seen a single time. V and J are TRBV24-1 and TRBJ1-2; 7 nucleotides agree with TRBD1. Germline-derived CDR1 and CDR2 are KGHDR and SFDVKD. This CDR3 spans 17 amino acids. The ends lost 5 bases at V and 0 bases at J; junction bases unmatched: 11. CDR3 sequence reads: CATSGLKGQTSNYGYTF. DNA for the CDR3: TGTGCCACCAGTGGCCTCAAGGGACAGACCTCTAACTATGGCTACACCTTC.

The chain recombines TRBV6-2 or TRBV6-3 with TRBJ2-3; TRBD2 might be the D (5 bases). Per germline, CDR1 MNHEY and CDR2 SVGEGT. V shed 0 bases and J shed 3 bases, with 10 bases lying between them. This CDR3 is built from 15 residues. This chain's CDR3 is CASSYSRVATDTQYF. In DNA form, the CDR3 reads TGTGCCAGCAGTTACTCGCGAGTAGCGACAGATACGCAGTATTTT.

The chain carries TRBV9 and TRBJ2-7; D is possibly TRBD2 (5 bases). The CDR3 is 11 amino acids. Trimming pared 0 bases from V and 7 bases from J, leaving 5 bases between. Germline V gene sequence: CDR1 SGDLS, CDR2 YYNGEE. In DNA, the CDR3 is TGTGCCAGCAGCGTAGGCGGGGAGCAGTACTTC. Translated: CASSVGGEQYF.

The rearrangement links TRBV19 to TRBJ2-4; 8 bases agree with TRBD1. This CDR3 has 15 amino acids. The J segment lost 3 bases and the V segment lost 6 bases, leaving 7 bases of the junction unmatched. Germline V gene sequence: CDR1 LNHDA, CDR2 SQIVND (reference sequence). The CDR3 loop reads CASSQGQAGKNIQYF. The CDR3 DNA follows: TGTGCCAGTAGCCAGGGACAGGCGGGCAAAAACATTCAGTACTTC.

The chain employs TRBV12-3 or TRBV12-4 and TRBJ2-1; 9 bases align to TRBD1. The junction had 2 bases not matched to a gene; V was cut back by 6 bases and J by 5 bases. The CDR3 spans 13 residues. The CDR3: CASRGTGNNEQFF. In nucleotides, the CDR3 is TGTGCCAGCAGGGGGACAGGGAACAATGAGCAGTTCTTC.

This clone was picked up one time. This sequence joins TRBV27 and TRBJ2-5, with a tentative D call TRBD2 (7 bases). Germline lookup yields CDR1 MNHEY and CDR2 SMNVEV (reference sequence). The V end was cut by 7 bases, the J end by 4 bases, with 16 bases between. The CDR3 length is 14 residues. The CDR3 DNA follows: TGTGCCAGCAAGGAGGGGGGGAAGTTAGAGACCCAGTACTTC. Amino acids: CASKEGGKLETQYF.

The V call is TRBV3-1 (or the pseudogene TRBV3-2), the J call TRBJ1-2, with a weak D call TRBD1 (6 bases). The germline gives CDR1 LGHDT, CDR2 YNNKEL (reference sequence). The CDR3 runs to 16 residues. The V end was cut by 4 bases, the J end by 0 bases, with 15 bases between. The CDR3 sequence is CASSPWGGGTNYGYTF. In DNA, the CDR3 is TGTGCCAGCAGCCCTTGGGGCGGGGGCACTAACTATGGCTACACCTTC.

The CDR3 coding sequence is TGTGCCAGTAGTATCGTCGGTCAGCCCCAGCATTTT. Translation gives CASSIVGQPQHF. J is TRBJ1-5 and V is TRBV19; D uncertain. This CDR3 has 12 amino acids. The germline V gene has CDR1 LNHDA and CDR2 SQIVND (reference sequence). Trimming left V 3 bases short and J 6 bases short, with 6 bases between.

This rearrangement joins TRBV12-2 to TRBJ2-1; the table's D call, TRBD2, was not checked against the DNA. TRBV12-2 is an annotated pseudogene. The CDR3 has 10 residues. CDR3 sequence (DNA): TGTGCAAGTCCCCGGGACTATACGGTCTTC. Its protein is CASPRDYTVF.

This sequence joins TRBV27 and TRBJ2-7; 7 positions agree with TRBD2. This CDR3 spans 12 amino acids. Per the germline V gene, CDR1 is MNHEY and CDR2 is SMNVEV (reference sequence). Trimming cost V 6 bases and J 9 bases; bases outside gene matches: 8. CDR3 coding DNA: TGTGCCAGCAGCTCAACCGGGGGGAGGCAGTACTTC. This translates into CASSSTGGRQYF.

This chain uses TRBV28 with TRBJ2-2; a possible D gene is TRBD1 (7 bases). CDR1 and CDR2 from the germline V gene are MDHEN and SYDVKM. The CDR3 totals 16 residues. V was shortened by 6 bases and J by 7 bases, with 21 bases between the two germline ends. CDR3 sequence reads: CASRPYFRGVDGELFF. The CDR3 nucleotides are TGTGCCAGCAGACCCTATTTCAGGGGGGTGGACGGGGAGCTGTTTTTT.

This clone was detected only once. The chain carries TRBV18 and TRBJ1-1; D not resolved. The CDR3 length is 13 residues. CDR1 and CDR2 from the germline V gene are KGHSH and LQKENI. The V end lost 6 bases, the J end lost 5 bases, and 13 bases lay between the germline ends. The CDR3 loop reads CASSLGGGTEAFF. The CDR3 coding sequence is TGTGCCAGCTCGCTCGGAGGAGGTACTGAAGCTTTCTTT. Looking up the rest from reference TRBV18 and TRBJ1-1 gives the full variable domain: NAGVMQNPRHLVRRRGQEARLRCSPMKGHSHVYWYRQLPEEGLKFMVYLQKENIIDESGMPKERFSAEFPKEGPSILRIQQVVRGDSAAYFCASSLGGGTEAFFGQGTRLTVV.

The rearrangement uses TRBV10-3 and TRBJ1-4; 12 nucleotides line up with TRBD1. V was pared by 2 bases and J by 7 bases, with 2 bases of the junction left unmatched. CDR3 length: 15 residues. From germline, CDR1 is ENHRY and CDR2 SYGVKD. Here the CDR3 reads CAISELGQGAEKLFF. The CDR3 DNA is TGTGCCATCAGTGAGCTGGGACAGGGGGCTGAAAAACTGTTTTTT.

The V call is TRBV6-5, the J call TRBJ1-2; D remains ambiguous. The CDR3 totals 14 residues. Trimming left V 5 bases short and J 8 bases short, with 18 bases between. Germline V gene data show CDR1 as MNHEY and CDR2 as SVGAGI. The CDR3 DNA reads as TGTGCCAGCAGTCGAAGCCCCGACTCGGGAGGCTACACCTTC. Translation gives CASSRSPDSGGYTF.

Concerning this clone: The sample carries other DNA sequences with the same CDR3. The V gene is TRBV6-1, the J gene TRBJ2-1; 13 bases are a match to TRBD2. This CDR3 comprises 16 residues. CDR1 and CDR2 (germline): MNHNS, SASEGT. The ends lost 1 base at V and 5 bases at J; junction bases unmatched: 2. The CDR3 nucleotides read TGTGCCAGCAGTGAAGGACTAGCGGGGGGTAACAATGAGCAGTTCTTC. Translated, it gives CASSEGLAGGNNEQFF.

The J gene is TRBJ2-1, the V gene TRBV20-1; 10 nucleotides match TRBD1. The CDR3 is 13 residues long. J was trimmed by 8 bases and V by 3 bases; bases with no gene match: 4. CDR1 and CDR2 (germline): DFQATT, SNEGSKA (reference sequence). The CDR3: CSASRQGAYEQFF. CDR3 in DNA: TGCAGTGCTAGTCGACAGGGGGCGTATGAGCAGTTCTTC.

CDR3 nucleotide sequence: TGTGCCAGCAGTTCCGGACAGGGGGCCGCCGGAGAGACCCAGTACTTC. Amino acids: CASSSGQGAAGETQYF. The chain joins TRBV7-9 to TRBJ2-5; the match to TRBD1 covers 11 bases. Germline values: CDR1 SEHNR, CDR2 FQNEAQ (reference sequence). This CDR3 comprises 16 residues. J lost 4 bases, V lost 6 bases, and 10 bases had no gene match.

The J gene is TRBJ1-5, the V gene TRBV15, with 9 bases lining up with TRBD1. V gave up 5 bases and J gave up 7 bases; unmatched junction bases: 9. Germline CDR1 reads LNHNV; CDR2 reads YYDKDF (reference sequence). CDR3 length: 15 residues. In nucleotides, the CDR3 is TGTGCCACCAGCTATCAGGGGACAGGGCACCAGCCCCAGCATTTT. Its protein is CATSYQGTGHQPQHF.

The chain links TRBV7-9 to TRBJ2-4; 10 nucleotides line up with TRBD1. CDR1 is SEHNR and CDR2 is FQNEAQ in the germline V gene (reference sequence). The trim removed 1 base at V and 8 bases at J, leaving 5 bases unmatched. The CDR3 runs to 15 residues. The CDR3 loop is CASSLDGTGVDIQYF. The CDR3 region has the DNA TGTGCCAGCAGCTTAGACGGGACAGGGGTAGACATTCAGTACTTC.

This chain connects TRBV13 to TRBJ2-7, with 7 nucleotides matching TRBD2. The CDR3 has 16 amino acids. The J segment lost 5 bases and the V segment lost 1 base, leaving 11 bases of the junction unmatched. CDR1 and CDR2 (germline): PRHDT, FYEKMQ (reference sequence). Written as DNA, the CDR3 is TGTGCCAGCAGCTTAGAGGGGCCGGGAGGTTATGACGAGCAGTACTTC. This gives the protein CASSLEGPGGYDEQYF.

This sequence joins TRBV19 and TRBJ1-6; 7 positions match TRBD1. This CDR3 has 17 residues. Germline V gives CDR1 LNHDA, CDR2 SQIVND (reference sequence). After removal of 5 bases from V and 7 bases from J, the junction contained 14 bases not matched to a gene. DNA of the CDR3: TGTGCCAGTAGTCCGTTGACAGGGAGTTGGGACAATTCACCCCTCCACTTT. Amino acid sequence: CASSPLTGSWDNSPLHF. The whole variable domain, filled in from reference TRBV19 and TRBJ1-6, reads DGGITQSPKYLFRKEGQNVTLSCEQNLNHDAMYWYRQDPGQGLRLIYYSQIVNDFQKGDIAEGYSVSREKKESFPLTVTSAQKNPTAFYLCASSPLTGSWDNSPLHFGNGTRLTVT.

The genes are TRBV29-1 and TRBJ2-5; D is ambiguous. Trimming took off 3 bases at V and 5 bases at J, with 7 bases between the two ends. This CDR3 spans 11 amino acids. Germline V gives CDR1 SQVTM, CDR2 ANQGSEA. The CDR3: CSVDAFETQYF. The CDR3 coding sequence is TGCAGCGTTGACGCGTTCGAGACCCAGTACTTC.

The rearrangement uses TRBV29-1 and TRBJ1-2, with D possibly matching TRBD1 (5 bases). V gave up 3 bases and J gave up 4 bases, with 15 bases separating them. Germline V gene lookup returns CDR1 SQVTM and CDR2 ANQGSEA. This CDR3 comprises 14 residues. CDR3 coding DNA: TGCAGCGTTGAGGATACGGCTAGGGGCTATGGCTACACCTTC. It yields the protein CSVEDTARGYGYTF.

The chain recombines TRBV24-1 with TRBJ1-2; D possibly corresponds to TRBD1 (6 bases). This CDR3 has 13 amino acids. The ends were cut back, 5 bases at V and 5 bases at J, with 11 bases in the middle. Germline CDR1 reads KGHDR; CDR2 reads SFDVKD. Written as DNA, the CDR3 is TGTGCCACCAGTGCTGGGACACGTTATGGCTACACCTTC. It is translated as CATSAGTRYGYTF.

The chain joins TRBV12-3 or TRBV12-4 to TRBJ1-6, with D perhaps TRBD1 (5 bases). This CDR3 region has 13 residues. V lost 3 bases, J lost 9 bases, and 9 bases lay in between. CDR3 coding DNA: TGTGCCAGCAGTTTTAACGGGGGTTCACCCCTCCACTTT. Its protein is CASSFNGGSPLHF.

This clone showed up just once. J is TRBJ1-6 and V is TRBV6-5; the D is unclear. The CDR3 runs 13 residues. Germline CDR1 reads MNHEY; CDR2 reads SVGAGI. V lost 7 bases and J 8 bases, leaving 12 bases between the germline ends. CDR3 loop: CASTMDGDSPLHF. Written as DNA, the CDR3 is TGTGCCAGCACCATGGACGGGGATTCACCCCTCCACTTT.